This T cell receptor beta chain was recorded in a study of T cell changes during pregnancy in multiple sclerosis. Some clones are missing from TCRdb's copy, which holds only in-frame ones; the method was immunoSEQ multiplex PCR. The sample gives around 60,000 clones, 92% of which show up once; roughly 2.5% is in the top ten. The germline gives CDR1 SGHNT, CDR2 YENEEA. J gave up 2 bases and V 5 bases, and 3 bases lay outside the gene matches. The CDR3 contains 15 residues. This TCR was recovered from a female donor in good health, enrolled as a control in a pregnancy study. The sequencing used peripheral blood, collected in the second trimester of pregnancy. V usage is TRBV11-3 and J usage is TRBJ2-1; 10 bases are a match to TRBD2. This CDR3 reads CASSLGLAAYNEQFF. DNA of the CDR3: TGTGCCAGCAGCCTTGGACTAGCGGCCTACAATGAGCAGTTCTTC. Supplemented by reference TRBV11-3 and TRBJ2-1, the full variable domain reads EAGVVQSPRYKIIEKKQPVAFWCNPISGHNTLYWYLQNLGQGPELLIRYENEEAVDDSQLPKDRFSAERLKGVDSTLKIQPAELGDSAVYLCASSLGLAAYNEQFFGPGTRLTVL.